A selection of T cell receptor beta chains follows, all from one sample in a study of blood T cell repertoires in COVID-19. TCRdb keeps only in-frame clones here, not all; method: immunoSEQ multiplex PCR. Among about 150,000 clones listed, 75% to 90% were seen once. The sequenced sample consisted of peripheral blood. These receptors all stem from a woman aged 70-85 years with acute or convalescent COVID-19. The CDR3 runs from the conserved cysteine through the conserved F or W. The D gene is left open where the match is weak. Clone size is not always given. Where it is, it says once, few, many or a class for expanded clones.

clone size: NA
J gene: TRBJ2-2
CDR3 length: 14
D gene: NA
V gene: TRBV5-1
CDR3 DNA: TGCGCCAGCAGCTGGGGACAGAACACCGGGGAGCTGTTTTTT
CDR3 protein: CASSWGQNTGELFF

clone size: NA
J gene: TRBJ2-1
CDR3 length: 15
D gene: TRBD1
V gene: TRBV2
CDR3 DNA: TGTGCCAGCAGTCGACAGGGTGTTTCCTACAATGAGCAGTTCTTC
CDR3 protein: CASSRQGVSYNEQFF

clone size: NA
J gene: TRBJ2-3
CDR3 length: 21
D gene: TRBD2
V gene: TRBV7-3
CDR3 DNA: TGTGCCAGCAGCTTAACGGGGGCGGGGCCCGGACTAGCGGGGGACACAGATACGCAGTATTTT
CDR3 protein: CASSLTGAGPGLAGDTDTQYF

clone size: NA
J gene: TRBJ2-3
CDR3 length: 12
D gene: NA
V gene: TRBV25-1
CDR3 DNA: TGTGCCAGCAGTCCACACCCCACTAGTTTGTATTTT
CDR3 protein: CASSPHPTSLYF

clone size: NA
J gene: TRBJ1-4
CDR3 length: 15
D gene: TRBD1
V gene: TRBV18
CDR3 DNA: TGTGCCAGCTCGCAGACACAGGGGGAATGGGAAAAACTGTTTTTT
CDR3 protein: CASSQTQGEWEKLFF

clone size: few
J gene: TRBJ1-5
CDR3 length: 12
D gene: NA
V gene: TRBV12-3/TRBV12-4
CDR3 DNA: TGTGCCAGCAGTTTAGGGAGAGGGCCCCAGCATTTT
CDR3 protein: CASSLGRGPQHF

clone size: NA
J gene: TRBJ2-2
CDR3 length: 15
D gene: NA
V gene: TRBV7-2
CDR3 DNA: TGTGCCAGCAGCCCTCAGGCGTCGAACACCGGGGAGCTGTTTTTT
CDR3 protein: CASSPQASNTGELFF

clone size: NA
J gene: TRBJ2-1
CDR3 length: 17
D gene: TRBD2
V gene: TRBV10-1
CDR3 DNA: TGCGCCAGCAGTAGGAGAACCGGGACTAGCGGGGGGGCAGAGCAGTTCTTC
CDR3 protein: CASSRRTGTSGGAEQFF

clone size: NA
J gene: TRBJ1-1
CDR3 length: 13
D gene: NA
V gene: TRBV29-1
CDR3 DNA: TGCAGCGTTGGCTTTCCAGGGGACACTGAAGCTTTCTTT
CDR3 protein: CSVGFPGDTEAFF

clone size: NA
J gene: TRBJ2-1
CDR3 length: 13
D gene: NA
V gene: TRBV4-3
CDR3 DNA: TGCGCCAGCAGCGTCCGAGGGGGAATGGGGCAGTTCTTC
CDR3 protein: CASSVRGGMGQFF

clone size: NA
J gene: TRBJ1-1
CDR3 length: 12
D gene: NA
V gene: TRBV9
CDR3 DNA: TGTGCCAGCAGCCCAGGTGGGGCAGAAGCTTTCTTT
CDR3 protein: CASSPGGAEAFF

clone size: few
J gene: TRBJ1-3
CDR3 length: 15
D gene: NA
V gene: TRBV7-6
CDR3 DNA: TGTGCCAGCAGCTTACAGGGATTTGAGGGAAACACCATATATTTT
CDR3 protein: CASSLQGFEGNTIYF

clone size: few
J gene: TRBJ2-2
CDR3 length: 14
D gene: NA
V gene: TRBV7-2
CDR3 DNA: TGTGCCAGCAGCTTACAGGGTAGGACCGGGGAGCTGTTTTTT
CDR3 protein: CASSLQGRTGELFF

clone size: NA
J gene: TRBJ2-7
CDR3 length: 11
D gene: NA
V gene: TRBV12-3/TRBV12-4
CDR3 DNA: TGTGCCAGCAGCTACTCCTACGAGCAGTACTTC
CDR3 protein: CASSYSYEQYF

clone size: NA
J gene: TRBJ2-5
CDR3 length: 16
D gene: TRBD2
V gene: TRBV7-9
CDR3 DNA: TGTGCCAGCAGCTTAGGACTAGCGGGGGAACAAGAGACCCAGTACTTC
CDR3 protein: CASSLGLAGEQETQYF

clone size: NA
J gene: TRBJ1-2
CDR3 length: 15
D gene: TRBD1
V gene: TRBV5-1
CDR3 DNA: TGCGCCAGCAGCTTCCGACAGGGCTTCACGTATGGCTACACCTTC
CDR3 protein: CASSFRQGFTYGYTF

clone size: NA
J gene: TRBJ1-1
CDR3 length: 11
D gene: NA
V gene: TRBV20-1
CDR3 DNA: TGCAGTGCTAGAACAGGCCCTGGGGCTTTCTTT
CDR3 protein: CSARTGPGAFF

clone size: NA
J gene: TRBJ2-2
CDR3 length: 17
D gene: TRBD2
V gene: TRBV15
CDR3 DNA: TGTGCCACCAGCAGAGATAACCTAGCGGGGGGGACCGGGGAGCTGTTTTTT
CDR3 protein: CATSRDNLAGGTGELFF

clone size: NA
J gene: TRBJ1-2
CDR3 length: 12
D gene: NA
V gene: TRBV12-3/TRBV12-4
CDR3 DNA: TGTGCCAGCAGGCTCGGGTCCTCTGGCTACACCTTC
CDR3 protein: CASRLGSSGYTF

clone size: NA
J gene: TRBJ1-5
CDR3 length: 13
D gene: NA
V gene: TRBV7-9
CDR3 DNA: TGTGCCAGCAGCCCGACAGAAATTAGCCCCCAGCATTTT
CDR3 protein: CASSPTEISPQHF

clone size: NA
J gene: TRBJ1-1
CDR3 length: 13
D gene: TRBD1
V gene: TRBV11-3
CDR3 DNA: TGTGCCAGCAGCCTTGGGACAGGCAGGGAAGCTTTCTTT
CDR3 protein: CASSLGTGREAFF

clone size: once
J gene: TRBJ1-3
CDR3 length: 16
D gene: NA
V gene: TRBV28
CDR3 DNA: TGTGCCAGCAGTGAAGGACAGTCCGGCTCTGGAAACACCATATATTTT
CDR3 protein: CASSEGQSGSGNTIYF

clone size: NA
J gene: TRBJ2-6
CDR3 length: 14
D gene: NA
V gene: TRBV6-5
CDR3 DNA: TGTGCCAGCATAAGGGGGAGCGGGGCCAACGTCCTGACTTTC
CDR3 protein: CASIRGSGANVLTF

clone size: NA
J gene: TRBJ2-1
CDR3 length: 14
D gene: TRBD2
V gene: TRBV5-1
CDR3 DNA: TGCGCCAGCAGCCAAGGGGAGGGAAGGGATGAGCAGTTCTTC
CDR3 protein: CASSQGEGRDEQFF

clone size: once
J gene: TRBJ1-2
CDR3 length: 16
D gene: NA
V gene: TRBV28
CDR3 DNA: TGTGCCAGCAGAGAAGGCGGAGGGCAGGGAGGGTATGGCTACACCTTC
CDR3 protein: CASREGGGQGGYGYTF

clone size: NA
J gene: TRBJ2-1
CDR3 length: 13
D gene: TRBD1
V gene: TRBV10-3
CDR3 DNA: TGTGCCACAGGACAGGGGGCTGTCAATGAGCAGTTCTTC
CDR3 protein: CATGQGAVNEQFF

clone size: NA
J gene: TRBJ2-1
CDR3 length: 16
D gene: TRBD2
V gene: TRBV5-4
CDR3 DNA: TGTGCCAGCAGCTTGGCCGGGCGGGGGGATTACAATGAGCAGTTCTTC
CDR3 protein: CASSLAGRGDYNEQFF

clone size: NA
J gene: TRBJ1-2
CDR3 length: 14
D gene: NA
V gene: TRBV19
CDR3 DNA: TGTGCCAGCAATCCAGGGGCGGTACTCTATGGCTACACCTTC
CDR3 protein: CASNPGAVLYGYTF

clone size: NA
J gene: TRBJ1-5
CDR3 length: 15
D gene: TRBD1
V gene: TRBV3-1/TRBV3-2
CDR3 DNA: TGTGCCAGCAGCCGCTCAGGACAGGGGAACCAGCCCCAGCATTTT
CDR3 protein: CASSRSGQGNQPQHF

clone size: NA
J gene: TRBJ1-5
CDR3 length: 14
D gene: TRBD1
V gene: TRBV9
CDR3 DNA: TGTGCCAGCAGCGTAGGACAGGGGAATCAGCCCCAGCATTTT
CDR3 protein: CASSVGQGNQPQHF

clone size: NA
J gene: TRBJ1-3
CDR3 length: 16
D gene: NA
V gene: TRBV19
CDR3 DNA: TGTGCCAGTAGCTCCCCACACAGGGCGGAGAGAAACACCATATATTTT
CDR3 protein: CASSSPHRAERNTIYF